The next 25 T cell receptor beta chains were all read from a single sample in a study of cytomegalovirus exposure and HLA in healthy donors. Researchers ran the PCR with 60 Vbeta and 13 Jbeta primers. Profiled with immunoSEQ multiplex PCR; TCRdb holds only in-frame clones, not every one. The profile covers approximately 150,000 clones, with less than 90% appearing a single time and around 2.5% taken by the ten largest. Sequenced input: PBMCs. The receptors derive from a boy between 2 and 10 years old in good health and CMV-seronegative.

V is TRBV18 and J is TRBJ1-2; perhaps TRBD1 as D (6 bases). The CDR3 consists of 13 residues. The ends were cut back, 2 bases at V and 8 bases at J, with 12 bases in the middle. Germline V CDR1 and CDR2: KGHSH, LQKENI. For the CDR3, the DNA is TGTGCCAGCTCACCAAACAGGGAGCAAGGCTACACCTTC. Translating it yields CASSPNREQGYTF.

As for this clone: The sample contains more than one DNA sequence encoding this CDR3. The J gene is TRBJ2-7, the V gene TRBV11-3, with D perhaps matching TRBD1 (6 bases). CDR1 SGHNT and CDR2 YENEEA come from the germline V gene. The length of the CDR3 is 15 residues. Trimming pared 8 bases from V and 0 bases from J, leaving 17 bases between. The CDR3 is CASQVSGGSSYEQYF. In DNA form, the CDR3 reads TGTGCCAGCCAGGTTAGTGGGGGCAGCTCCTACGAGCAGTACTTC.

This chain links TRBV29-1 with TRBJ2-5, with TRBD2 matching over 10 bases. The J call is in doubt because the DNA end fits TRBJ2-7 better. This CDR3 has 14 residues. Germline V gives CDR1 SQVTM, CDR2 ANQGSEA. CDR3 in amino acids: CSVDLLAGAYEQYF. The CDR3 nucleotides read TGCAGCGTTGATCTGCTAGCGGGGGCCTACGAGCAGTACTTC.

The genes are TRBV9 and TRBJ1-3, with D possibly TRBD1 on 5 matching bases. Trimming took off 4 bases at V and 0 bases at J, with 17 bases between the two ends. The CDR3 spans 17 residues. The germline gives CDR1 SGDLS, CDR2 YYNGEE. CDR3 coding DNA: TGTGCCAGCAGCCAATGGGCCGACAGAAGCTCTGGAAACACCATATATTTT. Its translation: CASSQWADRSSGNTIYF.

The rearrangement joins TRBV11-2 to TRBJ1-2; 7 bases line up with TRBD1. Germline V CDR1 and CDR2: SGHAT, FQNNGV. CDR3 length: 13 amino acids. With 5 bases clipped from V and 7 bases from J, the junction kept 7 bases outside the gene matches. Here the CDR3 reads CASSLGAGGGYTF. In nucleotides, the CDR3 is TGTGCCAGCAGCCTAGGGGCAGGGGGTGGCTACACCTTC. The variable domain in full, completed from reference TRBV11-2 and TRBJ1-2, reads EAGVAQSPRYKIIEKRQSVAFWCNPISGHATLYWYQQILGQGPKLLIQFQNNGVVDDSQLPKDRFSAERLKGVDSTLKIQPAKLEDSAVYLCASSLGAGGGYTFGSGTRLTVV.

The chain uses TRBV7-9 and TRBJ1-1; TRBD1 is a possible D gene (5 bases). Trimming removed 0 bases at V and 6 bases at J, with 11 bases between. This CDR3 spans 14 amino acids. Germline-derived CDR1 and CDR2 are SEHNR and FQNEAQ (reference sequence). The CDR3, as DNA: TGTGCCAGCAGCTTAGCAATCTGGGGGGCTGAAGCTTTCTTT. Translated, it gives CASSLAIWGAEAFF.

The chain couples TRBV11-2 to TRBJ2-5, with a tentative D call TRBD2 (6 bases). The CDR3 covers 15 residues. Germline assignment: CDR1 SGHAT and CDR2 FQNNGV. V lost 4 bases to trimming and J lost 3 bases, with 15 bases between them. CDR3 in amino acids: CASSSGPGAKETQYF. In DNA form, the CDR3 reads TGTGCCAGCAGCTCAGGACCGGGAGCTAAAGAGACCCAGTACTTC.

The CDR3 reads CSVIHETDYPYEQYF. The CDR3 DNA is TGCAGCGTTATTCACGAGACAGATTACCCATACGAGCAGTACTTC. The chain employs TRBV29-1 and TRBJ2-7; D possibly corresponds to TRBD1 (5 bases). The ends were cut back, 5 bases at V and 4 bases at J, with 21 bases in the middle. Germline V gene data show CDR1 as SQVTM and CDR2 as ANQGSEA. This CDR3 contains 15 residues.

The gene calls are TRBV29-1 and TRBJ2-1, with D perhaps TRBD2 (6 bases). The CDR3 spans 13 residues. V shed 8 bases and J shed 13 bases, with 24 bases lying between them. Germline assignment: CDR1 SQVTM and CDR2 ANQGSEA. In DNA, the CDR3 is TGCAGCTCCGCCGGGCGGGGATGGCCTCCCCAGTTCTTC. As protein: CSSAGRGWPPQFF.

This clone showed up just a few times. This chain's CDR3 is CASSLLTVNTEAFF. For the CDR3, the DNA is TGTGCCAGCAGCTTGTTAACAGTGAACACTGAAGCTTTCTTT. This chain links TRBV5-6 with TRBJ1-1, with D unclear. The V and J ends lost 1 base and 0 bases respectively, with 7 bases between them. Germline CDR1 and CDR2: SGHDT and YYEEEE. The length of the CDR3 is 14 residues.

The chain employs TRBV7-6 and TRBJ2-7, with a possible D match to TRBD1 (5 bases). Germline V CDR1 and CDR2: SGHVS, FNYEAQ. V lost 1 base and J lost 0, with 10 bases in between. This CDR3 region has 15 residues. DNA for the CDR3: TGTGCCAGCAGCTTAGAAGCAGGGATCTCCTACGAGCAGTACTTC. Amino acid sequence: CASSLEAGISYEQYF. The whole variable domain, filled in from reference TRBV7-6 and TRBJ2-7, reads GAGVSQSPRYKVTKRGQDVALRCDPISGHVSLYWYRQALGQGPEFLTYFNYEAQQDKSGLPNDRFSAERPEGSISTLTIQRTEQRDSAMYRCASSLEAGISYEQYFGPGTRLTVT.

This clone was observed once. The chain employs TRBV10-3 and TRBJ1-5; 9 nucleotides match TRBD1. Per germline, CDR1 ENHRY and CDR2 SYGVKD. CDR3 length equals 17 residues. Germline trimming cut 0 bases from V and 1 base from J; bases unmatched to any gene: 4. The CDR3 bases are TGTGCCATCAGTGAGTCGACAGGGGGTTTAAGCAATCAGCCCCAGCATTTT. Its translation is CAISESTGGLSNQPQHF.

The chain uses TRBV6-4 and TRBJ2-3; 10 positions agree with TRBD2. The CDR3 extends over 15 amino acids. Germline V CDR1 and CDR2: MRHNA, SNTAGT. V lost 6 bases, J lost 2 bases, and 5 bases stayed unmatched. CDR3 nucleotide sequence: TGTGCCAGCAGGCCCGGGACTAGCGACACAGATACGCAGTATTTT. Protein: CASRPGTSDTDTQYF.

This clone appeared a single time. V is TRBV27 and J is TRBJ1-1; D is uncertain. The CDR3 is 11 amino acids. The germline V gene encodes CDR1 MNHEY and CDR2 SMNVEV (reference sequence). Trimming stripped 8 bases from V and 1 base from J, with 5 bases between. CDR3 nucleotide sequence: TGTGCCAGCTGGGCGAACACTGAAGCTTTCTTT. Residues: CASWANTEAFF.

The J gene is TRBJ2-7, the V gene TRBV2; 8 bases are shared with TRBD1. Trimming cost V 4 bases and J 2 bases; bases outside gene matches: 7. CDR3 length equals 15 residues. Per the germline V gene, CDR1 is SNHLY and CDR2 is FYNNEI. In DNA, the CDR3 is TGTGCCAGCAGTGGACAGGGGAGGAACACCTACGAGCAGTACTTC. This gives the protein CASSGQGRNTYEQYF.

The chain couples TRBV4-1 to TRBJ2-5; 7 positions match TRBD1. The CDR3 sequence is 17 residues long. The germline gives CDR1 MGHRA, CDR2 YSYEKL. V was clipped by 0 bases and J by 4 bases; unmatched bases: 11. The CDR3 spells CASSQDRIGGGRETQYF. The DNA for the CDR3 is TGCGCCAGCAGCCAAGATAGAATAGGGGGCGGTCGAGAGACCCAGTACTTC.

V and J are TRBV28 and TRBJ2-3; D not certain. This CDR3 comprises 12 residues. Germline CDR1 is MDHEN and CDR2 is SYDVKM. V lost 5 bases, J lost 0 bases, and 3 bases lay in between. Written as DNA, the CDR3 is TGTGCCAGCAGTACTAGCACAGATACGCAGTATTTT. Protein: CASSTSTDTQYF.

This clone has only a few counts. The J gene is TRBJ2-3, the V gene TRBV4-3; tentative D call: TRBD2 (6 bases). This CDR3 spans 16 amino acids. CDR1 and CDR2 from the germline V gene are LGHNA and YSLEER. V was clipped by 4 bases and J by 8 bases, with 22 bases between them. The CDR3 nucleotides are TGCGCCAGCAGCCTCTCGGCGGGACTGACACATGGTACGCAGTATTTT. Translating gives CASSLSAGLTHGTQYF.

This rearrangement joins TRBV19 to TRBJ2-1; 11 bases align to TRBD2. V lost 5 bases to trimming and J lost 4 bases; unmatched junction nucleotides: 4. Germline V gene data show CDR1 as LNHDA and CDR2 as SQIVND (reference sequence). The CDR3 runs to 15 residues. CDR3: CASSSGTSGYNEQFF. The CDR3 DNA reads as TGTGCCAGTAGTTCCGGGACTAGCGGATACAATGAGCAGTTCTTC.

The chain uses TRBV4-1 and TRBJ1-5, with D unclear. CDR3 length: 14 residues. The germline V and J ends were trimmed by 0 bases and 15 bases, with 18 bases remaining between them. Germline CDR1 is MGHRA and CDR2 is YSYEKL. CDR3 nucleotide sequence: TGCGCCAGCAGCCAAGATCTAAATCGGTTCAGCGTGCATTTT. Its translation is CASSQDLNRFSVHF.

The V call is TRBV19, the J call TRBJ2-1; 7 bases map to TRBD2. This CDR3 spans 14 amino acids. The germline V gene has CDR1 LNHDA and CDR2 SQIVND (reference sequence). The ends lost 5 bases at V and 0 bases at J; junction bases unmatched: 1. CDR3 DNA: TGTGCCAGTAGTTTAGCGGGCTCCTACAATGAGCAGTTCTTC. It is translated as CASSLAGSYNEQFF.

The CDR3 DNA sequence: TGTGCCAGCAGCCGGTGGGAGGCCGGGGAGCTGTTTTTT. It encodes CASSRWEAGELFF. The gene calls are TRBV4-2 and TRBJ2-2; tentative D call: TRBD2 (6 bases). The length of the CDR3 is 13 residues. V lost 4 bases and J 6 bases, leaving 9 bases between the germline ends. Germline V CDR1 and CDR2: LGHNA, YNFKEQ.

The chain uses TRBV28 and TRBJ1-1; 8 positions agree with TRBD1. This CDR3 is 14 amino acids long. Germline V gene sequence: CDR1 MDHEN, CDR2 SYDVKM. With 3 bases clipped from V and 7 bases from J, the junction kept 7 bases outside the gene matches. The CDR3 is CASSFSGGENEAFF. As DNA, the CDR3 is TGTGCCAGCAGTTTCTCAGGGGGCGAGAATGAAGCTTTCTTT.

The chain has TRBV6-1 and TRBJ2-1, with 10 bases that match TRBD1. The V segment lost 3 bases and the J segment 10 bases; nucleotides outside the gene matches: 9. This CDR3 is 15 amino acids long. The germline gives CDR1 MNHNS, CDR2 SASEGT. The CDR3 reads CASSEETGGIGEQFF. The CDR3 DNA reads TGTGCCAGCAGTGAGGAGACAGGGGGCATCGGGGAGCAGTTCTTC.

V and J are TRBV19 and TRBJ1-6, with D possibly being TRBD1 (6 bases). Trimming took off 5 bases at V and 5 bases at J, with 10 bases between the two ends. Per germline, CDR1 LNHDA and CDR2 SQIVND (reference sequence). The length of the CDR3 is 14 residues. This chain's CDR3 is CASSSGQDNSPLHF. The CDR3 DNA reads as TGTGCCAGTAGTTCGGGACAAGATAATTCACCCCTCCACTTT.